These 17 T cell receptor beta chains were sequenced from one sample in a study of long-term antiretroviral therapy in people with HIV. They ran version v3.0 of the immunoSEQ assay at survey level. The data were produced by immunoSEQ multiplex PCR, yet TCRdb's version contains in-frame clones alone and is incomplete. The table lists around 15,000 clones, 70% to 90% of them singletons. This sample comprised unsorted PBMCs, obtained 0.5 years after starting antiretroviral therapy. The origin of the receptors is a woman between 40 and 55 years old with HIV.

The chain carries TRBV7-6 and TRBJ2-2; 8 positions agree with TRBD1. Germline-derived CDR1 and CDR2 are SGHVS and FNYEAQ. With 2 bases clipped from V and 7 bases from J, the junction kept 3 bases outside the gene matches. This CDR3 has 14 residues. CDR3 coding DNA: TGTGCCAGCAGCTTACAGGGGGCTTACGGGGAGCTGTTTTTT. It specifies CASSLQGAYGELFF.

V usage is TRBV5-5 and J usage is TRBJ2-2; 13 positions agree with TRBD2. CDR1 SGHKS and CDR2 YYEKEE come from the germline V gene (reference sequence). The junction had 16 bases not matched to a gene; V was cut back by 5 bases and J by 3 bases. The CDR3 is 20 amino acids. The CDR3, as DNA: TGTGCCAGCAGAACTGGACTAGCGGGAGAGGTTGCTGTGTACACCGGGGAGCTGTTTTTT. Its translation: CASRTGLAGEVAVYTGELFF.

The rearrangement joins TRBV7-8 to TRBJ1-2, with D perhaps matching TRBD1 (5 bases). Germline CDR1 is SGHVS and CDR2 is FQNEAQ. This CDR3 has 16 residues. V dropped 3 bases and J dropped 3 bases, with 17 bases sitting between them. CDR3 sequence (DNA): TGTGCCAGCAGCTTCCAACCCCAGGGCGGAGACTATGGCTACACCTTC. Its protein product is CASSFQPQGGDYGYTF.

The rearrangement joins TRBV7-8 to TRBJ2-5; TRBD2 agrees at 12 bases. This CDR3 has 14 residues. The trim removed 1 base at V and 13 bases at J, leaving 7 bases unmatched. Germline V gene lookup returns CDR1 SGHVS and CDR2 FQNEAQ. The CDR3 sequence is CASSLGASGGAWYF. As DNA, the CDR3 is TGTGCCAGCAGCTTAGGGGCTAGCGGGGGGGCCTGGTACTTC.

The chain links TRBV14 to TRBJ1-3, with D unclear. Germline V CDR1 and CDR2: SGHDN, FVKESK. The CDR3 extends over 14 amino acids. The V end lost 3 bases, the J end lost 0 bases, and 6 bases lay between the germline ends. The CDR3 reads CASSHDYSGNTIYF. The CDR3 DNA reads as TGTGCCAGCAGCCATGATTACTCTGGAAACACCATATATTTT.

The chain carries TRBV15 and TRBJ2-1; D may be TRBD1 (6 bases). The germline gives CDR1 LNHNV, CDR2 YYDKDF (reference sequence). The ends were cut back, 4 bases at V and 2 bases at J, with 15 bases in the middle. The CDR3 loop spans 16 amino acids. The DNA for the CDR3 is TGTGCCACCAGCATGACAGGAAGCCTTACCTACAATGAGCAGTTCTTC. Residues: CATSMTGSLTYNEQFF. Supplemented by reference TRBV15 and TRBJ2-1, the full variable domain reads DAMVIQNPRYQVTQFGKPVTLSCSQTLNHNVMYWYQQKSSQAPKLLFHYYDKDFNNEADTPDNFQSRRPNTSFCFLDIRSPGLGDTAMYLCATSMTGSLTYNEQFFGPGTRLTVL.

The rearrangement links TRBV11-1 to TRBJ2-5, with TRBD2 as a possible D gene (6 bases). The CDR3 is 16 amino acids. Trimming removed 5 bases at V and 4 bases at J, with 20 bases between. In germline, CDR1 is SGHAT, CDR2 FQDESV (reference sequence). The CDR3 spells CASSQPTRNGGETQYF. The CDR3 bases are TGTGCCAGCAGCCAACCCACCCGCAACGGGGGAGAGACCCAGTACTTC. Full variable domain (remainder filled in from reference TRBV11-1 and TRBJ2-5): EAEVAQSPRYKITEKSQAVAFWCDPISGHATLYWYRQILGQGPELLVQFQDESVVDDSQLPKDRFSAERLKGVDSTLKIQPAELGDSAMYLCASSQPTRNGGETQYFGPGTRLLVL.

The V call is TRBV2, the J call TRBJ1-5; D perhaps matches TRBD1 (5 bases). The CDR3 spans 14 residues. V was clipped by 7 bases and J by 1 base, with 11 bases between them. Germline-derived CDR1 and CDR2 are SNHLY and FYNNEI. As DNA, the CDR3 is TGTGCCAGCACCGGGACGTTGAGCAATCAGCCCCAGCATTTT. Its protein product is CASTGTLSNQPQHF.

This rearrangement joins TRBV4-3 to TRBJ2-3; 11 bases agree with TRBD2. The V gene end was trimmed by 0 bases and the J gene end by 4 bases; junction bases not matched to a gene: 6. Germline V gene lookup returns CDR1 LGHNA and CDR2 YSLEER. The CDR3 length is 17 residues. CDR3 DNA sequence: TGCGCCAGCAGCCAAGAGGGACTAGCGGATGTAGCAGATACGCAGTATTTT. The encoded protein is CASSQEGLADVADTQYF.

This chain links TRBV5-1 with TRBJ2-1, with D possibly TRBD1 on 6 matching bases. Germline assignment: CDR1 SGHRS and CDR2 YFSETQ. Trimming took 0 bases from V and 5 from J, leaving 12 bases between them. This CDR3 comprises 15 residues. CDR3 amino acids: CASSLALGQNNEQFF. The CDR3 DNA sequence: TGCGCCAGCAGCTTGGCCCTAGGACAGAACAATGAGCAGTTCTTC. The variable domain in full, with the rest retrieved from reference TRBV5-1 and TRBJ2-1, is KAGVTQTPRYLIKTRGQQVTLSCSPISGHRSVSWYQQTPGQGLQFLFEYFSETQRNKGNFPGRFSGRQFSNSRSEMNVSTLELGDSALYLCASSLALGQNNEQFFGPGTRLTVL.

This rearrangement joins TRBV6-6 to TRBJ2-1; 12 bases fit TRBD2. This CDR3 has 15 residues. The germline V gene encodes CDR1 MNHNY and CDR2 SVGAGI (reference sequence). V gave up 7 bases and J gave up 11 bases; unmatched junction bases: 12. This CDR3 is CASKPRTSGMEQQFF. As DNA, the CDR3 is TGTGCCAGCAAACCAAGGACTAGCGGGATGGAGCAGCAGTTCTTC.

The chain combines TRBV5-4 with TRBJ2-6; D is undetermined. In germline, CDR1 is SGHNT, CDR2 YYREEE (reference sequence). CDR3 length: 14 residues. V was shortened by 2 bases and J by 0 bases, with 3 bases between the two germline ends. CDR3 sequence (DNA): TGTGCCAGCAGCTTTATCTCTGGGGCCAACGTCCTGACTTTC. Translating it yields CASSFISGANVLTF. Full variable domain (remainder filled in from reference TRBV5-4 and TRBJ2-6): ETGVTQSPTHLIKTRGQQVTLRCSSQSGHNTVSWYQQALGQGPQFIFQYYREEENGRGNFPPRFSGLQFPNYSSELNVNALELDDSALYLCASSFISGANVLTFGAGSRLTVL.

The V and J genes are TRBV6-1 and TRBJ2-1, with D maybe TRBD2 (5 bases). The CDR3 is 15 amino acids. Trimming stripped 1 base from V and 2 bases from J, with 9 bases between. Germline V gene lookup returns CDR1 MNHNS and CDR2 SASEGT. The CDR3 protein is CASSEGTEAYNEQFF. The CDR3, as DNA: TGTGCCAGCAGTGAAGGGACGGAGGCCTACAATGAGCAGTTCTTC.

This chain connects TRBV9 to TRBJ1-3, with D perhaps TRBD1 (6 bases). Trimming removed 0 bases at V and 0 bases at J, with 13 bases between. This CDR3 has 17 amino acids. The germline V gene has CDR1 SGDLS and CDR2 YYNGEE. The chain's CDR3 is CASSVELMGASGNTIYF. In DNA form, the CDR3 reads TGTGCCAGCAGCGTAGAACTGATGGGGGCCTCTGGAAACACCATATATTTT.

The V gene is TRBV28, the J gene TRBJ2-6, with TRBD1 identical over 8 bases. V gave up 7 bases and J gave up 2 bases; unmatched junction bases: 10. Germline V gene data show CDR1 as MDHEN and CDR2 as SYDVKM. This CDR3 is built from 17 residues. CDR3 amino acids: CASTTGQDSTGANVLTF. Written as DNA, the CDR3 is TGTGCCAGCACCACGGGACAGGATTCCACTGGGGCCAACGTCCTGACTTTC.

J is TRBJ2-3 and V is TRBV5-4, with a possible D match to TRBD1 (6 bases). The CDR3 consists of 13 residues. V lost 4 bases and J lost 4, with 10 bases in between. Germline V gene data show CDR1 as SGHNT and CDR2 as YYREEE (reference sequence). CDR3 DNA sequence: TGTGCCAGCAGCGAACAGGGTTCAGATACGCAGTATTTT. It is translated as CASSEQGSDTQYF.

V and J are TRBV28 and TRBJ2-7, with D tentatively TRBD1 (6 bases). V was shortened by 7 bases and J by 0 bases, with 19 bases between the two germline ends. This CDR3 has 16 residues. CDR1 and CDR2 from the germline V gene are MDHEN and SYDVKM. The CDR3 bases are TGTGCCAGCAACCCCCACTCCCAGGGGTCCTCCTACGAGCAGTACTTC. This codes for CASNPHSQGSSYEQYF.